These 10 T cell receptor beta chains originate from one sample sequenced in a study of T cell responses to AZD1222 COVID-19 vaccine (dated by TCRdb to about 2021). Library preparation was by the immunoSEQ multiplex PCR assay. TCRdb obtained this table from immuneACCESS and retained in-frame rearrangements with V and J assigned. These tables miss some clones; where compared with another copy, unresolved V genes account for less than half of the shortfall, and the remainder is unexplained. In all, the sample holds some 79,000 clones, and around three quarters of those were seen once. About 46% of the sample is held by the ten biggest clonotypes. The intended sense of this specimen's time point label: about 28 days (+/-7) after the second vaccine dose. Sequences were derived from peripheral blood, sampled 28 days after the second AZD1222 dose. Receptor source: an adult who received the AZD1222 COVID-19 vaccine.

The chain uses TRBV7-2 and TRBJ2-7; 10 nucleotides agree with TRBD2. This CDR3 has 15 amino acids. Germline CDR1 and CDR2: SGHTA and FQGNSA. The J segment lost 6 bases and the V segment lost 1 base, leaving 6 bases of the junction unmatched. DNA of the CDR3: TGTGCCAGCAGCTTAGGCGTACTAGCGGGAAGCGAGCAGTACTTC. It encodes CASSLGVLAGSEQYF.

The chain combines TRBV6-5 with TRBJ2-7, with TRBD2 as a possible D gene (5 bases). Per the germline V gene, CDR1 is MNHEY and CDR2 is SVGAGI. Trimming stripped 2 bases from V and 3 bases from J, with 5 bases between. The CDR3 sequence is 12 residues long. The CDR3 DNA sequence: TGTGCCAGCAGTTACCGGGACTACGAGCAGTACTTC. Translation gives CASSYRDYEQYF.

The V call is TRBV2, the J call TRBJ1-2; D remains unclear. The CDR3 spans 13 residues. Germline V gene sequence: CDR1 SNHLY, CDR2 FYNNEI. Trimming removed 2 bases from V and 3 bases from J, with 7 bases in between. This CDR3 is CASSEREDYGYTF. As DNA, the CDR3 is TGTGCCAGCAGTGAACGGGAGGACTATGGCTACACCTTC.

The chain joins TRBV3-1 (or the pseudogene TRBV3-2) to TRBJ2-7; 9 positions agree with TRBD1. Germline CDR1 is LGHDT and CDR2 is YNNKEL (reference sequence). V lost 0 bases to trimming and J lost 6 bases; unmatched junction nucleotides: 9. The CDR3 covers 16 residues. This chain's CDR3 is CASSQDLGTGFSEQYF. The CDR3 DNA reads TGTGCCAGCAGCCAAGATCTCGGGACAGGGTTTAGCGAGCAGTACTTC.

The chain uses TRBV4-3 and TRBJ2-1; possibly TRBD2 for D (6 bases). Trimming shortened V by 0 bases and J by 1 base, and 13 bases separated the two germline ends. Germline values: CDR1 LGHNA, CDR2 YSLEER. The CDR3 runs to 17 residues. CDR3 nucleotides: TGCGCCAGCAGCCAAGATTACCGGGAGCGTTCCTACAATGAGCAGTTCTTC. Protein sequence: CASSQDYRERSYNEQFF.

The V and J genes are TRBV28 and TRBJ1-1, with TRBD1 matching 11 bases. Trimming at V came to 9 bases and at J to 1 base, leaving 7 bases not matched to a gene. The V gene's germline CDR1 is MDHEN and CDR2 SYDVKM. The CDR3 consists of 15 residues. DNA for the CDR3: TGTGCCAGTGGGACAGGGGGAGCGGAGAACACTGAAGCTTTCTTT. Translated: CASGTGGAENTEAFF.

This clone was detected once. The V gene is TRBV12-3 or TRBV12-4, the J gene TRBJ2-5; D possibly corresponds to TRBD2 (5 bases). This CDR3 region has 13 residues. V was trimmed by 0 bases and J by 5 bases, leaving 7 bases between them. The CDR3: CASSLADLETQYF. The CDR3 nucleotides are TGTGCCAGCAGTTTAGCGGACTTGGAGACCCAGTACTTC.

CDR3 in DNA: TGTGCCAGCAGGGGACTAGCGGGATGGGAGACCCAGTACTTC. Its translation is CASRGLAGWETQYF. The chain joins TRBV6-5 to TRBJ2-5; 13 bases are shared with TRBD2. The V and J ends lost 6 bases and 5 bases, in that order; junction bases with no gene match: 3. The CDR3 consists of 14 residues. The germline CDR1 and CDR2 sequences are MNHEY and SVGAGI.

This chain uses TRBV6-1 with TRBJ2-3; D unresolved. Trimming took 3 bases from V and 5 from J, leaving 6 bases between them. Germline assignment: CDR1 MNHNS and CDR2 SASEGT. This CDR3 is 12 amino acids long. CDR3 residues: CASSEWGDTQYF. CDR3 nucleotide sequence: TGTGCCAGCAGTGAGTGGGGAGATACGCAGTATTTT.

The chain links TRBV24-1 to TRBJ2-5; D might be TRBD2 (6 bases). The V gene's germline CDR1 is KGHDR and CDR2 SFDVKD. The CDR3 consists of 16 residues. Trimming pared 4 bases from V and 5 bases from J, leaving 19 bases between. CDR3 sequence reads: CATSDPQSEGRETQYF. The CDR3 DNA follows: TGTGCCACCAGTGACCCCCAATCGGAGGGACGGGAGACCCAGTACTTC.